These T cell receptor beta chains were read from a single sample in a study of vaccination and CD4 T cells after COVID-19. No antigen has been assigned to these receptors. TCRdb recomputed calls from the PCR reads with MiXCR, one row per CDR3 protein. The sample has some 16,000 distinct CDR3 sequences, around three fifths seen once; the top ten hold nearly 7.5%. The specimen was CD4+ T cells from blood, cultured in vitro. The receptors were gathered from a human donor who had recovered from COVID-19. The CDR3 runs from the conserved cysteine through the conserved F or W. Fields, in order: V gene, clone size, D gene, J gene, CDR3 DNA, CDR3 protein. The D gene is left open where the match is weak. Rows may omit the clone size; those that give it use once, few, many or a size class.

V: TRBV20-1
size: once
D: .
J: TRBJ1-5
DNA: TGCAGTGCGGAGACAGACAGCAATCAGCCCCAGCATTTT
CDR3: CSAETDSNQPQHF

V: TRBV10-3
size: .
D: TRBD1
J: TRBJ2-1
DNA: TGTGCCATCAGTAAACCGGGACAGGGCCATCCCAATGAGCAGTTCTTC
CDR3: CAISKPGQGHPNEQFF

V: TRBV6-2/TRBV6-3
size: .
D: .
J: TRBJ2-2
DNA: TGTGCCAGCAGTTACTCTCGGGGATCCGGGGAGCTGTTTTTT
CDR3: CASSYSRGSGELFF

V: TRBV5-6
size: once
D: TRBD1
J: TRBJ2-6
DNA: TGTGCCAGCAGCACAGGGGTTTTCGTCCCCTCTGGGGCCAACGTCCTGACTTTC
CDR3: CASSTGVFVPSGANVLTF

V: TRBV20-1
size: .
D: .
J: TRBJ2-2
DNA: TGCAGTGCTAAAGAGGGGGCCGGGGAGCTGTTTTTT
CDR3: CSAKEGAGELFF

V: TRBV2
size: .
D: TRBD2
J: TRBJ2-3
DNA: TGTGCCACCAAGAGACTAGCGGGGGTGGCAGATACGCAGTATTTT
CDR3: CATKRLAGVADTQYF

V: TRBV3-1
size: .
D: .
J: TRBJ2-2
DNA: TGTGCCAGCAGCCCCCTCACCGGGGAGCTGTTTTTT
CDR3: CASSPLTGELFF

V: TRBV20-1
size: .
D: TRBD1
J: TRBJ1-5
DNA: TGCAGTGCTTACAGGGGATCGGGTCAGCCCCAGCATTTT
CDR3: CSAYRGSGQPQHF

V: TRBV28
size: .
D: .
J: TRBJ1-5
DNA: TGTGCCAGCAGTCTTAGGACCCGGAAAGGACCTCAGCCCCAGCATTTT
CDR3: CASSLRTRKGPQPQHF

V: TRBV20-1
size: .
D: TRBD1
J: TRBJ1-2
DNA: TGCAGTGCCCCACCGGGACAGACTAACTATGGCTACACCTTC
CDR3: CSAPPGQTNYGYTF

V: TRBV6-1
size: .
D: TRBD1
J: TRBJ1-1
DNA: TGTGCCAGCAGTGAGGACAGGGGGTTGGGCACTGAAGCTTTCTTT
CDR3: CASSEDRGLGTEAFF

V: TRBV5-8
size: .
D: .
J: TRBJ2-5
DNA: TGTGCCAGCAGCTTGGGGGGAGGCCAAGAGACCCAGTACTTC
CDR3: CASSLGGGQETQYF

V: TRBV28
size: .
D: .
J: TRBJ1-3
DNA: TGTGCCAGCAGTTTCCACTCTGGAAACACCATATATTTT
CDR3: CASSFHSGNTIYF

V: TRBV20-1
size: .
D: .
J: TRBJ2-3
DNA: TGCAGTGCTAGACGCCCGGGCAGACTCACAGATACGCAGTATTTT
CDR3: CSARRPGRLTDTQYF

V: TRBV11-3
size: .
D: .
J: TRBJ1-2
DNA: TGTGCCAGCAGCTACCCGGCGGGTAATCGCTACACCTTC
CDR3: CASSYPAGNRYTF

V: TRBV20-1
size: few
D: TRBD1
J: TRBJ1-5
DNA: TGCAGTGCTCGAGACAGGGTTGGTAATCAGCCCCAGCATTTT
CDR3: CSARDRVGNQPQHF

V: TRBV19
size: few
D: .
J: TRBJ1-2
DNA: TGTGCCAGTAGTATCGGTTTAGCTAACTATGGCTACACCTTC
CDR3: CASSIGLANYGYTF

V: TRBV15
size: few
D: .
J: TRBJ2-2
DNA: TGTGCCACCAGCAGGGGGGGGACAGGGAACACCGGGGAGCTGTTTTTT
CDR3: CATSRGGTGNTGELFF

V: TRBV20-1
size: few
D: TRBD1
J: TRBJ2-1
DNA: TGCAGTGCGAGGACAGGGTCCAATGAGCAGTTCTTC
CDR3: CSARTGSNEQFF

V: TRBV12-3/TRBV12-4
size: .
D: TRBD2
J: TRBJ2-3
DNA: TGTGCCAGCAGCCTTCTGGCGGGGGGGACCACAGATACGCAGTATTTT
CDR3: CASSLLAGGTTDTQYF